One and the same sample provided the 14 T cell receptor beta chains below, sequenced in a study of T cells in Graves' hyperthyroidism and ophthalmopathy. There were TCR beta CDR3 regions amplified from RNA transcripts. HTBI primers were used for first-round RT-PCR of the TCR CDR3. TCRdb fed the multiplex PCR reads into MiXCR, producing one record per CDR3 protein. The sample carries around 420,000 distinct CDR3 sequences, approximately 15% recorded once. Material: blood. These receptors were obtained from a woman aged 18-30 years with Graves' hyperthyroidism.

This clonotype was seen many times. The V and J genes are TRBV15 and TRBJ2-7; 12 bases map to TRBD1. CDR3 length: 20 residues. Germline V gene data show CDR1 as LNHNV and CDR2 as YYDKDF (reference sequence). The J segment lost 3 bases and the V segment lost 3 bases, leaving 18 bases of the junction unmatched. CDR3 in DNA: TGTGCCACCAGCAGTTCGCTTCGGGACAGGGGGCGCAGCCACATCTACGAGCAGTACTTC. It translates to CATSSSLRDRGRSHIYEQYF.

This clonotype was counted many times. CDR3 sequence (DNA): TGCAGTGCTAACAGGGGCAATCAGCCCCAGCATTTT. It translates to CSANRGNQPQHF. The genes are TRBV20-1 and TRBJ1-5; possibly TRBD1 for D (6 bases). Trimming stripped 4 bases from V and 2 bases from J, with 6 bases between. Germline CDR1 and CDR2: DFQATT and SNEGSKA (reference sequence). CDR3 length: 12 residues.

The V and J genes are TRBV4-1 and TRBJ2-3; tentative D call: TRBD1 (5 bases). This CDR3 has 15 residues. The ends were cut back, 1 base at V and 0 bases at J, with 8 bases in the middle. Germline V gene data show CDR1 as MGHRA and CDR2 as YSYEKL. The CDR3 DNA follows: TGCGCCAGCAGCCAAGGACAGACTAGCACAGATACGCAGTATTTT. Amino acid sequence: CASSQGQTSTDTQYF.

The J gene is TRBJ2-7, the V gene TRBV4-1, with 14 bases aligning to TRBD2. V was clipped by 3 bases and J by 5 bases; unmatched bases: 15. CDR1 and CDR2 (germline): MGHRA, YSYEKL. The CDR3 is 19 amino acids. The CDR3 nucleotides are TGCGCCAGCAGCCACCTTATTCCGGGACTAGCGGGAGTGAGGAACGAGCAGTACTTC. Protein: CASSHLIPGLAGVRNEQYF.

The chain couples TRBV5-1 to TRBJ2-7; D remains ambiguous. Germline CDR1 SGHRS, CDR2 YFSETQ. CDR3 length equals 13 residues. V was pared by 1 base and J by 6 bases, with 11 bases between. The CDR3 sequence is CASSLTGPVEQYF. DNA for the CDR3: TGCGCCAGCAGCTTGACGGGCCCGGTCGAGCAGTACTTC.

Here the CDR3 reads CASSPTSGRAWETQYF. The CDR3 DNA sequence: TGTGCCAGCAGCCCGACTAGCGGGAGGGCTTGGGAGACCCAGTACTTC. The rearrangement uses TRBV3-1 and TRBJ2-5, with TRBD2 matching 14 bases. In germline, CDR1 is LGHDT, CDR2 YNNKEL (reference sequence). The CDR3 length is 16 residues. Unmatched junction bases numbered 6, after V lost 4 bases and J lost 5 bases.

This clonotype has just a few counts. The chain is built from TRBV30 and TRBJ2-5, with D maybe TRBD1 (6 bases). V lost 4 bases and J 5 bases, leaving 11 bases between the germline ends. Germline CDR1 GTSNPN, CDR2 SVGIG (reference sequence). CDR3 length: 12 residues. CDR3 coding DNA: TGTGCCTGGAACAGGGTAGTGGAGACCCAGTACTTC. It specifies CAWNRVVETQYF.

This clonotype was counted once. It may be a read error: a sequence one base away is much more abundant. This sequence joins TRBV7-2 and TRBJ1-2; TRBD1 aligns across 7 bases. Germline V gene data show CDR1 as SGHTA and CDR2 as FQGNSA. The CDR3 runs to 16 residues. The CDR3 sequence is CASGFSRGDRSRGYTF. Here the CDR3 DNA reads TGTGCCAGCGGCTTCTCCAGGGGGGACAGATCGAGGGGCTACACCTTC.

This clonotype was observed a handful of times. The V and J genes are TRBV6-1 and TRBJ2-3, with D uncertain. The CDR3 runs 14 residues. The germline gives CDR1 MNHNS, CDR2 SASEGT. V shed 2 bases and J shed 5 bases, with 11 bases lying between them. The CDR3 DNA reads as TGTGCCAGCAGTGAACCCGGATTAGGAGATACGCAGTATTTT. It translates to CASSEPGLGDTQYF.

This clonotype was seen repeatedly, ten times or more. The gene calls are TRBV7-8 and TRBJ2-1; no clear D. This CDR3 has 17 residues. CDR1 is SGHVS and CDR2 is FQNEAQ in the germline V gene. The germline V and J ends were trimmed by 0 bases and 0 bases, with 12 bases remaining between them. DNA for the CDR3: TGTGCCAGCAGCTTAGCTGTAGGCCGTAACTCCTACAATGAGCAGTTCTTC. This gives the protein CASSLAVGRNSYNEQFF.

This clonotype was seen many times. V gene TRBV2 combines with J gene TRBJ2-5; the D call may be TRBD1 or TRBD2 (6 bases each). V was clipped by 6 bases and J by 10 bases, with 21 bases between them. Germline values: CDR1 SNHLY, CDR2 FYNNEI. This CDR3 region has 14 residues. CDR3 nucleotides: TGTGCCAGCAGGTCCGGAGGGGGTCCCTTGAGCCAGTACTTC. This translates into CASRSGGGPLSQYF.

This clonotype was observed at least ten times. The chain uses TRBV12-3 or TRBV12-4 and TRBJ1-1, with D perhaps matching TRBD1 (6 bases). The CDR3 length is 16 residues. Trimming cost V 3 bases and J 1 base, with 15 bases left between them. CDR3 protein: CASSFDAGAGNTEAFF. CDR3 nucleotides: TGTGCCAGCAGTTTTGACGCAGGGGCCGGGAACACTGAAGCTTTCTTT.

In its sample, this clonotype was seen once. The chain employs TRBV20-1 and TRBJ2-5, with 10 bases aligning to TRBD2. CDR3 length equals 14 residues. Per germline, CDR1 DFQATT and CDR2 SNEGSKA (reference sequence). V gave up 3 bases and J gave up 4 bases; unmatched junction bases: 5. For the CDR3, the DNA is TGCAGTGCTAGTGGGGTAGCGGGAGGAGAGACCCAGTACTTC. Protein sequence: CSASGVAGGETQYF.

This clonotype was picked up many times. The rearrangement links TRBV12-3 or TRBV12-4 to TRBJ2-5; unclear D gene. There are 13 residues in the CDR3. The V gene lost 7 bases and the J gene lost 5 bases, with 14 bases spanning the gap. The CDR3 coding sequence is TGTGCCAGCACTCCGGACCTAGAGGAGACCCAGTACTTC. Translation gives CASTPDLEETQYF.